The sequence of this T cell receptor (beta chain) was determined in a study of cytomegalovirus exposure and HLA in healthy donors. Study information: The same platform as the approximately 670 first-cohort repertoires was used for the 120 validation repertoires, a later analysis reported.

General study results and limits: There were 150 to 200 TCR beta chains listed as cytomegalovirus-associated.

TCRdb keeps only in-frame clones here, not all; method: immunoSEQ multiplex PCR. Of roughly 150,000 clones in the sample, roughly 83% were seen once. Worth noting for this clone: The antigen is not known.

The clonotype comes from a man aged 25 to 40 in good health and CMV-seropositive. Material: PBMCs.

The CDR3, as DNA: TGTGCCAGCAGCCCCGGACAGGGGGATGATGAAGCTTTCTTT. Encoded protein: CASSPGQGDDEAFF. The chain employs TRBV7-9 and TRBJ1-1; the match to TRBD1 covers 10 bases. The CDR3 is made up of 14 amino acids. Trimming removed 5 bases from V and 7 bases from J; junction bases left unmatched: 7. CDR1 SEHNR and CDR2 FQNEAQ come from the germline V gene (reference sequence).